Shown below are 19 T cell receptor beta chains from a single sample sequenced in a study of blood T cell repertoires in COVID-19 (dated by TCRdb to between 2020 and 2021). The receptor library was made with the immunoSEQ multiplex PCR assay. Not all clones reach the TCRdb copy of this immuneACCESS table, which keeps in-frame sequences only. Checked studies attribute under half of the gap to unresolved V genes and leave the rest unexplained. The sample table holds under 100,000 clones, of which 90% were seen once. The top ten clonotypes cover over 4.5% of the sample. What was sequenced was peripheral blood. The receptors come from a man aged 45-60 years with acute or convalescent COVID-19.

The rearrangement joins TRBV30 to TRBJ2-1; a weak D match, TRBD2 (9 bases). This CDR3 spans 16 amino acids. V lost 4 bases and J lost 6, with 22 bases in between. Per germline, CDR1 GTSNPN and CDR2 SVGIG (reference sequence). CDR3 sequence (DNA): TGTGCCTGGAAACAGGGGGTAGCGGGAGAGCTCAATGAGCAGTTCTTC. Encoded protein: CAWKQGVAGELNEQFF.

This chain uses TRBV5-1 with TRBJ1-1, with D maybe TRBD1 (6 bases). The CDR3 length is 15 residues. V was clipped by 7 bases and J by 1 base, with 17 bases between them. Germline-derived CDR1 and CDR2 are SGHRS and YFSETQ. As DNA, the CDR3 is TGCGCCAGCGTGGGGATAGAGACAGGGAACACTGAAGCTTTCTTT. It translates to CASVGIETGNTEAFF. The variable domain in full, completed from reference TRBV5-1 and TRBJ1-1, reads KAGVTQTPRYLIKTRGQQVTLSCSPISGHRSVSWYQQTPGQGLQFLFEYFSETQRNKGNFPGRFSGRQFSNSRSEMNVSTLELGDSALYLCASVGIETGNTEAFFGQGTRLTVV.

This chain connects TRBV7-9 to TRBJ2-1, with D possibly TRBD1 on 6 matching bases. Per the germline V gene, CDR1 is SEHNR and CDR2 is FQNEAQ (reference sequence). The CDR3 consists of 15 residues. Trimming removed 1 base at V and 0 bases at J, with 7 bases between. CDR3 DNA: TGTGCCAGCAGCTTAGACAGGGCCTCCTACAATGAGCAGTTCTTC. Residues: CASSLDRASYNEQFF.

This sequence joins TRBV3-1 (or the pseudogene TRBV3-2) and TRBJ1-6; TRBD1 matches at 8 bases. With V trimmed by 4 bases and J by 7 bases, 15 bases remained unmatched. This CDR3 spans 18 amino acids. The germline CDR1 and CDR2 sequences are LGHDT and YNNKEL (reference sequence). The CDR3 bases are TGTGCCAGCAGCCGTAGGACAGGGCGTTCTCTCGGGAATTCACCCCTCCACTTT. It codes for CASSRRTGRSLGNSPLHF.

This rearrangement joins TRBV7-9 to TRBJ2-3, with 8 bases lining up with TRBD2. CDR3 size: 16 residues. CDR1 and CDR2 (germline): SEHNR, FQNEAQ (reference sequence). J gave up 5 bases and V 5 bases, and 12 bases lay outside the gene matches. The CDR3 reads CASSRRAGVEGDTQYF. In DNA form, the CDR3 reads TGTGCCAGCAGCCGACGAGCGGGAGTCGAGGGAGATACGCAGTATTTT.

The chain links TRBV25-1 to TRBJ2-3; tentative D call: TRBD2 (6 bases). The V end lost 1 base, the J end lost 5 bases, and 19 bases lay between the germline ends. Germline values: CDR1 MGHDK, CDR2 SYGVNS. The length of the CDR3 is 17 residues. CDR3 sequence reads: CASSEWGLTPEGDTQYF. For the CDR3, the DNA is TGTGCCAGCAGTGAATGGGGACTCACACCTGAGGGAGATACGCAGTATTTT.

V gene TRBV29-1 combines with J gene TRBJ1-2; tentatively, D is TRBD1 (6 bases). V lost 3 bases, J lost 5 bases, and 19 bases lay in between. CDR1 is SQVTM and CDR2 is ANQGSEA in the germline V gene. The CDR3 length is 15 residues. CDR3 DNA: TGCAGCGTTGACCGGGGGGCGAGTGGGGAATATGGCTACACCTTC. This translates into CSVDRGASGEYGYTF.

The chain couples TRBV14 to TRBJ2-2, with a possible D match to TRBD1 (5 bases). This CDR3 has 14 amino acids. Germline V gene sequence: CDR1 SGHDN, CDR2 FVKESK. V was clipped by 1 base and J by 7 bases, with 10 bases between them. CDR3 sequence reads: CASSQALQGGELFF. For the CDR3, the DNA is TGTGCCAGCAGCCAAGCTCTGCAGGGCGGGGAGCTGTTTTTT.

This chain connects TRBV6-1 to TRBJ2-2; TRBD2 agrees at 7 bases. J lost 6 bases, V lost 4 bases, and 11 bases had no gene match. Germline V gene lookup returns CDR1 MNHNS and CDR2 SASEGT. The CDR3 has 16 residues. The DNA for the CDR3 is TGTGCCAGCAGTGGCGGTAGGGCGGGAGCGGCCGGGGAGCTGTTTTTT. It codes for CASSGGRAGAAGELFF.

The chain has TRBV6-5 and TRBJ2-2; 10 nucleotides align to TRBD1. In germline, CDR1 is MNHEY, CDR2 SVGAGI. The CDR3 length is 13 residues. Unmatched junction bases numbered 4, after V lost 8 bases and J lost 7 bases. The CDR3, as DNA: TGTGCCAGCCAGGGACAGGGGAACGGGGAGCTGTTTTTT. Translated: CASQGQGNGELFF.

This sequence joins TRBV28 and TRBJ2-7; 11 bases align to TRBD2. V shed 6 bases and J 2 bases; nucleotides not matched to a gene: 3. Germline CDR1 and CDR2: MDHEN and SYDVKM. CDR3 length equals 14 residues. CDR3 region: CASRLAGVTYEQYF. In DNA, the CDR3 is TGTGCCAGCAGACTAGCGGGAGTCACCTACGAGCAGTACTTC.

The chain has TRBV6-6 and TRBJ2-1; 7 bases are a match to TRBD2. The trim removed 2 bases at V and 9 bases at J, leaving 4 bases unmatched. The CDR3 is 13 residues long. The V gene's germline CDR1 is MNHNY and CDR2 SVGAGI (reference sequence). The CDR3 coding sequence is TGTGCCAGCAGTTACGGTCTAGCGGTTGAGCAGTTCTTC. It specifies CASSYGLAVEQFF.

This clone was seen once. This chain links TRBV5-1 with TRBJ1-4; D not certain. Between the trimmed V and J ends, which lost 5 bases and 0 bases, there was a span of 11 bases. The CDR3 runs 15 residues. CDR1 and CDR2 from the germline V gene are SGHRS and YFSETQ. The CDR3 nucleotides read TGCGCCAGCAGGACACTTTACCCAACTAATGAAAAACTGTTTTTT. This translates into CASRTLYPTNEKLFF.

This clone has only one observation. The CDR3 DNA sequence: TGTGCCAGTAGTATCCGGCTTCAGGGCAGGGATGAAAAACTGTTTTTT. Amino acid sequence: CASSIRLQGRDEKLFF. The V and J genes are TRBV19 and TRBJ1-4, with D tentatively TRBD1 (5 bases). The germline gives CDR1 LNHDA, CDR2 SQIVND (reference sequence). This CDR3 is built from 16 residues. V lost 3 bases and J lost 6, with 17 bases in between. The variable domain in full, completed from reference TRBV19 and TRBJ1-4, reads DGGITQSPKYLFRKEGQNVTLSCEQNLNHDAMYWYRQDPGQGLRLIYYSQIVNDFQKGDIAEGYSVSREKKESFPLTVTSAQKNPTAFYLCASSIRLQGRDEKLFFGSGTQLSVL.

This CDR3 reads CASSEDSNYGYTF. CDR3 coding DNA: TGTGCCAGTAGCGAGGACAGTAACTATGGCTACACCTTC. This chain links TRBV19 with TRBJ1-2; D is perhaps TRBD1 (6 bases). Germline assignment: CDR1 LNHDA and CDR2 SQIVND (reference sequence). The V gene lost 6 bases and the J gene lost 1 base, with 9 bases spanning the gap. The CDR3 is 13 residues long. The full variable domain, rest sourced from reference TRBV19 and TRBJ1-2, is DGGITQSPKYLFRKEGQNVTLSCEQNLNHDAMYWYRQDPGQGLRLIYYSQIVNDFQKGDIAEGYSVSREKKESFPLTVTSAQKNPTAFYLCASSEDSNYGYTFGSGTRLTVV.

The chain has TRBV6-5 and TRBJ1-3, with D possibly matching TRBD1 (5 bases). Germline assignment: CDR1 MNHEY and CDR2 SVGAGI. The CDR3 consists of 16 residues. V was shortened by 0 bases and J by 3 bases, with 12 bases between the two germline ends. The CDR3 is CASSYSAGSDGNTIYF. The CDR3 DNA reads TGTGCCAGCAGTTACTCGGCAGGGTCGGATGGAAACACCATATATTTT.

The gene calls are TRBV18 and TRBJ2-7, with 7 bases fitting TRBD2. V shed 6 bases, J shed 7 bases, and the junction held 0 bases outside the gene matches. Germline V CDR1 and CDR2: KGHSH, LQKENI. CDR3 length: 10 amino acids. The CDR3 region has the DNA TGTGCCAGCTCCGGGGGGGAGCAGTACTTC. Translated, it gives CASSGGEQYF.

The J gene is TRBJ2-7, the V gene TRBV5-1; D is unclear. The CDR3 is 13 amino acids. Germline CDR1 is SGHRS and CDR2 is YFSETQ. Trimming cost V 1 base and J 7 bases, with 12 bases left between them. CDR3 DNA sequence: TGCGCCAGCAGCTTGTCCCTTAATGCGGAGCAGTACTTC. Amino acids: CASSLSLNAEQYF. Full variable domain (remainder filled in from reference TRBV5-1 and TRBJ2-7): KAGVTQTPRYLIKTRGQQVTLSCSPISGHRSVSWYQQTPGQGLQFLFEYFSETQRNKGNFPGRFSGRQFSNSRSEMNVSTLELGDSALYLCASSLSLNAEQYFGPGTRLTVT.

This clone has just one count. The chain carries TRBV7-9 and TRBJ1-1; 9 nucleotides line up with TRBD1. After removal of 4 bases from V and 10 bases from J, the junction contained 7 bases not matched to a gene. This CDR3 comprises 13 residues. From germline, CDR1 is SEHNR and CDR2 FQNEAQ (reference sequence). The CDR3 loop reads CASSSLDRGVAFF. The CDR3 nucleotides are TGTGCCAGCAGCTCCCTGGACAGGGGAGTAGCTTTCTTT.